This T cell receptor beta chain originates from a study of blood T cell repertoires in COVID-19. The CDR3 is made up of 11 amino acids. Germline CDR1 GTSNPN, CDR2 SVGIG (reference sequence). V gave up 4 bases and J gave up 6 bases, with 7 bases separating them. TCRdb's copy holds only in-frame clones and misses some; the assay was immunoSEQ multiplex PCR. The repertoire includes fewer than 500,000 clones, 70% to 85% of them detected once, and roughly 1.1% sits in the top ten. The clonotype originates from a human donor with acute or convalescent COVID-19. The donor label of this sample is uncertain. The rearrangement uses TRBV30 and TRBJ2-1; D unresolved. The specimen was peripheral blood. For the CDR3, the DNA is TGTGCCTGGACGAGCGCCAATGAGCAGTTCTTC. It is translated as CAWTSANEQFF.